The T cell receptor beta chain under discussion was sequenced for a study of T cells in Graves' hyperthyroidism and ophthalmopathy. Clinical symptoms, serum thyroxine, TRAb, thyroid ultrasound and orbital computed tomography informed diagnoses. Note on this clonotype: One junction end disagrees with the germline gene, perhaps due to a read error.

RNA transcripts yielded amplified TCR beta CDR3 regions. HTBI primers were used for first-round RT-PCR of the TCR CDR3. TCRdb recomputed calls from the multiplex PCR reads with MiXCR, one row per CDR3 protein. In the table there are just over 550,000 distinct CDR3 sequences, approximately 44% of which are singletons. The CDR3 is 15 amino acids. Germline CDR1 reads SGHVS; CDR2 reads FQNEAQ. The chain carries TRBV7-8 and TRBJ1-4; D is unresolved. The receptor comes from a young woman with Graves' hyperthyroidism. Input material: peripheral blood or thyroid tissue (not recorded which). The CDR3 region is CAGSLYTNGREKLFF. The CDR3 DNA reads TGTGCCGGCAGCTTGTACACTAACGGTCGGGAAAAACTGTTTTTT.